Sequencing of this T cell receptor beta chain was carried out in a study of cytomegalovirus exposure and HLA in healthy donors. Across the whole study: As released early, the data held 80 million to 90 million unique TCRs from HLA-typed donors.

The primer mix had 60 Vbeta and 13 Jbeta primers. TCRdb's table, derived via immunoSEQ multiplex PCR, lists solely in-frame clones and lacks some. The data hold more than 90,000 clones, with 78% observed a single time. Note on this clone: No antigen is known for it.

The ends were cut back, 2 bases at V and 8 bases at J, with 10 bases in the middle. CDR3 length equals 13 residues. CDR1 and CDR2 from the germline V gene are MNHEY and SVGAGI. Findings and limits, study-wide: In vitro checks showed that a few CMV-associated chains really do target CMV antigens. Cytomegalovirus-associated status was assigned to 150 to 200 TCR beta chains. Among TCR beta chains of equal frequency, HLA-associated ones were more clonally expanded in a later analysis.

Sequenced input: PBMCs. The rearrangement links TRBV6-5 to TRBJ2-1; D is unclear. This TCR was recovered from a woman aged 35 to 49 in good health and CMV-seropositive. CDR3 nucleotides: TGTGCCAGCAGTTACCAATTCAGTGATGAGCAGTTCTTC. Translating gives CASSYQFSDEQFF.